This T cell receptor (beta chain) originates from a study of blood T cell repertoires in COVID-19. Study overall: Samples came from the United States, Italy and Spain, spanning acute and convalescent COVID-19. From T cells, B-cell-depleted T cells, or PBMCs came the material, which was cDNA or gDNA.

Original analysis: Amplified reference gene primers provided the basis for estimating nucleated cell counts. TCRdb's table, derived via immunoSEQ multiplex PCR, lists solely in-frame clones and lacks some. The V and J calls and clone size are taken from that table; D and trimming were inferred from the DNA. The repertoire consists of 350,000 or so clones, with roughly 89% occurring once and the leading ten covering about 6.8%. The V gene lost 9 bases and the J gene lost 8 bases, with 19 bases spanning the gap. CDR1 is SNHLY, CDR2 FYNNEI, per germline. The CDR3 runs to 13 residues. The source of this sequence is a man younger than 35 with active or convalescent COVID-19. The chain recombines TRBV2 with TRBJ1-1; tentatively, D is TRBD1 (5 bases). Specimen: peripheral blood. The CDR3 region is CARNKFQGEEAFF. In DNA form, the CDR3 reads TGTGCCAGGAATAAGTTCCAGGGTGAAGAAGCTTTCTTT.